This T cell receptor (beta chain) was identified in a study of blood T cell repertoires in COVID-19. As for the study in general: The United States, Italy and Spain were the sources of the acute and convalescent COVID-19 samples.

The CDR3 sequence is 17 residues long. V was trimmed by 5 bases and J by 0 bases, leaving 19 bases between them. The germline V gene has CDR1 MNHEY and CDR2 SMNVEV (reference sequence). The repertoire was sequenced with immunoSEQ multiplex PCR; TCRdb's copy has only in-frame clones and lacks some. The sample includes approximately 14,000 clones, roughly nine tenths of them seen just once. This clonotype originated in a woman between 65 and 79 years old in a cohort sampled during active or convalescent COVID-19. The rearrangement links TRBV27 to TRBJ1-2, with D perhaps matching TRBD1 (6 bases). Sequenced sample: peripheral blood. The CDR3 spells CASSPTHATGPNYGYTF. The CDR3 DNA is TGTGCCAGCAGTCCTACCCATGCGACAGGTCCTAACTATGGCTACACCTTC.